Listed below are T cell receptor beta chains from one sample, sequenced in a study of T cells after yellow fever vaccination. TCRdb re-called the 5' RACE reads with MiXCR, one entry per CDR3 protein. The sample yields about 260,000 distinct CDR3 sequences, about 5% seen once. The sequencing used CD4+ T cells sorted from PBMCs, collected on the day of the yellow fever booster vaccination. These receptors were obtained from a man aged 18-30 years who received the YFV17D yellow fever vaccine. Both conserved end residues are part of each CDR3. Each record gives: V gene, D gene, clone size, J gene, CDR3 protein, CDR3 DNA. A D gene is named only where the DNA matches it firmly. Clone size is given for some rows only: seen once, a few or many times, or a class if the clone is expanded.

V: TRBV13
D: TRBD1
size: few
J: TRBJ1-2
CDR3: CASSRGHLSNYGYTF
DNA: TGTGCCAGCAGCAGGGGGCACTTATCTAACTATGGCTACACCTTC

V: TRBV7-9
D: TRBD2
size: few
J: TRBJ2-3
CDR3: CASSPGTSGGFTDTQYF
DNA: TGTGCCAGCAGCCCAGGGACTAGCGGGGGATTCACAGATACGCAGTATTTT

V: TRBV19
D: TRBD1
size: few
J: TRBJ1-5
CDR3: CASSEDRAQPQHF
DNA: TGTGCCAGTAGTGAAGACAGGGCCCAGCCCCAGCATTTT

V: TRBV12-3/TRBV12-4
D: .
size: .
J: TRBJ2-3
CDR3: CASSSGHTDTQYF
DNA: TGTGCCAGCAGCTCCGGACACACAGATACGCAGTATTTT

V: TRBV10-3
D: .
size: many
J: TRBJ2-6
CDR3: CATTSGANVLTF
DNA: TGTGCCACCACCTCTGGGGCCAACGTCCTGACTTTC

V: TRBV4-2
D: TRBD1
size: few
J: TRBJ1-3
CDR3: CASSQDGTGGLGNTIYF
DNA: TGTGCCAGCAGCCAAGACGGGACAGGGGGCTTGGGAAACACCATATATTTT

V: TRBV9
D: TRBD1
size: once
J: TRBJ1-2
CDR3: CASSTSWDRANTF
DNA: TGTGCCAGCAGCACCTCCTGGGACAGGGCGAACACCTTC

V: TRBV7-2
D: TRBD1
size: many
J: TRBJ2-4
CDR3: CASSLGWFGGQGIALKYF
DNA: TGTGCCAGCAGCTTAGGATGGTTTGGCGGACAGGGAATCGCCCTTAAGTACTTC

V: TRBV7-3
D: TRBD1
size: many
J: TRBJ1-1
CDR3: CASSSTGTGGEAFF
DNA: TGTGCCAGCAGCTCCACCGGGACAGGGGGTGAAGCTTTCTTT

V: TRBV29-1
D: .
size: few
J: TRBJ1-1
CDR3: CSVRGRLGNTEAFF
DNA: TGCAGCGTCAGAGGACGGTTAGGGAACACTGAAGCTTTCTTT

V: TRBV5-4
D: TRBD2
size: few
J: TRBJ2-2
CDR3: CASSPWTSGGARELFF
DNA: TGTGCCAGCAGCCCGTGGACTAGCGGGGGGGCCCGGGAGCTGTTTTTT

V: TRBV24-1
D: TRBD1
size: few
J: TRBJ2-1
CDR3: CATSDFGTGYNEQFF
DNA: TGTGCCACCAGTGATTTCGGGACAGGGTACAATGAGCAGTTCTTC

V: TRBV7-3
D: .
size: .
J: TRBJ2-1
CDR3: CASSQQGGRNEQFF
DNA: TGTGCCAGCAGCCAACAGGGGGGGCGGAATGAGCAGTTCTTC

V: TRBV20-1
D: .
size: few
J: TRBJ1-5
CDR3: CSALDKIDQPQHF
DNA: TGCAGTGCCCTAGACAAAATTGATCAGCCCCAGCATTTT

V: TRBV3-1
D: .
size: .
J: TRBJ1-1
CDR3: CASTTDGEAFF
DNA: TGTGCCAGCACGACCGACGGTGAAGCTTTCTTT

V: TRBV15
D: .
size: few
J: TRBJ2-7
CDR3: CATSRDLPVTYEQYF
DNA: TGTGCCACCAGCAGAGATCTCCCGGTAACCTACGAGCAGTACTTC

V: TRBV30
D: .
size: few
J: TRBJ2-2
CDR3: CAWSPPWLASGATGELFF
DNA: TGTGCCTGGAGTCCACCCTGGCTAGCGTCGGGCGCAACCGGGGAGCTGTTTTTT

V: TRBV27
D: .
size: .
J: TRBJ1-1
CDR3: CASSPLVGTSEAFF
DNA: TGTGCCAGCAGTCCCCTCGTGGGGACGTCTGAAGCTTTCTTT

V: TRBV5-1
D: TRBD1
size: many
J: TRBJ2-6
CDR3: CASSLLTGGSGANVLTF
DNA: TGCGCCAGCAGCCTCCTGACAGGGGGATCGGGGGCCAACGTCCTGACTTTC

V: TRBV12-3/TRBV12-4
D: TRBD1
size: few
J: TRBJ1-2
CDR3: CASTGQGVGYTF
DNA: TGTGCCAGCACCGGACAGGGAGTGGGCTACACCTTC

V: TRBV19
D: .
size: .
J: TRBJ1-1
CDR3: CASKVPYGEAEAFF
DNA: TGTGCCAGTAAAGTACCCTACGGGGAGGCTGAAGCTTTCTTT

V: TRBV7-3
D: TRBD1
size: .
J: TRBJ2-2
CDR3: CASSFTSGTGRTGELFF
DNA: TGTGCCAGCAGTTTCACCTCCGGGACAGGGAGGACCGGGGAGCTGTTTTTT

V: TRBV29-1
D: TRBD1
size: many
J: TRBJ1-1
CDR3: CSVELLISGQGFPEAFF
DNA: TGCAGCGTTGAGTTATTAATCTCGGGACAGGGGTTCCCTGAAGCTTTCTTT

V: TRBV3-1
D: .
size: few
J: TRBJ1-1
CDR3: CASSQESGVRTPQAFF
DNA: TGTGCCAGCAGCCAAGAAAGCGGCGTCAGGACCCCGCAAGCTTTCTTT

V: TRBV9
D: TRBD2
size: .
J: TRBJ2-3
CDR3: CASSVDPQRGAQDTQYF
DNA: TGTGCCAGCAGCGTAGATCCCCAGCGGGGGGCTCAAGATACGCAGTATTTT

V: TRBV11-2
D: TRBD1
size: few
J: TRBJ2-3
CDR3: CASSIRDRGIDTQYF
DNA: TGTGCCAGCAGCATCCGGGACAGGGGTATAGATACGCAGTATTTT

V: TRBV4-1
D: .
size: many
J: TRBJ1-2
CDR3: CASSQASGYTF
DNA: TGCGCCAGCAGCCAAGCAAGTGGCTACACCTTC

V: TRBV7-3
D: .
size: many
J: TRBJ1-3
CDR3: CASSPNPGTGNTIYF
DNA: TGTGCCAGCAGCCCTAATCCCGGCACTGGAAACACCATATATTTT

V: TRBV4-1
D: .
size: .
J: TRBJ1-1
CDR3: CASSQVGSWRDEAFF
DNA: TGCGCCAGCAGCCAAGTGGGCTCATGGAGGGACGAAGCTTTCTTT

V: TRBV10-3
D: .
size: few
J: TRBJ2-1
CDR3: CATRYTSYNEQFF
DNA: TGTGCCACTCGGTATACGTCCTACAATGAGCAGTTCTTC

V: TRBV7-2
D: .
size: many
J: TRBJ2-1
CDR3: CASSLTGSYNEQFF
DNA: TGTGCCAGCAGCTTAACGGGTTCCTACAATGAGCAGTTCTTC

V: TRBV20-1
D: .
size: many
J: TRBJ2-2
CDR3: CSARAPTFSGELFF
DNA: TGCAGTGCTAGAGCCCCGACATTTTCCGGGGAGCTGTTTTTT

V: TRBV7-3
D: TRBD2
size: .
J: TRBJ2-1
CDR3: CASSVSGGLYNEQFF
DNA: TGTGCCAGCAGCGTTAGCGGGGGGCTATACAATGAGCAGTTCTTC

V: TRBV12-5
D: .
size: few
J: TRBJ2-1
CDR3: CASGRVHNEQFF
DNA: TGTGCTAGTGGCCGGGTTCACAATGAGCAGTTCTTC

V: TRBV2
D: TRBD1
size: many
J: TRBJ2-7
CDR3: CASGQGAYEQYF
DNA: TGTGCCAGCGGACAGGGGGCTTACGAGCAGTACTTC

V: TRBV5-1
D: TRBD1
size: few
J: TRBJ2-3
CDR3: CASSHRDSYTDTQYF
DNA: TGCGCCAGCAGCCACAGGGACAGTTACACAGATACGCAGTATTTT

V: TRBV27
D: .
size: few
J: TRBJ2-3
CDR3: CASSDHPDTQYF
DNA: TGTGCCAGCAGCGATCACCCCGATACGCAGTATTTT

V: TRBV5-1
D: .
size: .
J: TRBJ1-1
CDR3: CASSLVLGAAEAFF
DNA: TGCGCCAGCAGCTTGGTCCTCGGGGCAGCTGAAGCTTTCTTT

V: TRBV12-3/TRBV12-4
D: TRBD1
size: many
J: TRBJ2-2
CDR3: CASRGTPGQSTGELFF
DNA: TGTGCCAGCAGAGGGACCCCGGGACAGAGCACCGGGGAGCTGTTTTTT

V: TRBV3-1
D: .
size: .
J: TRBJ2-3
CDR3: CASSQDRQSQYF
DNA: TGTGCCAGCAGCCAAGATCGGCAGTCCCAGTATTTT